The 11 T cell receptor beta chains below come from one sample, sequenced in a study of T cell changes during pregnancy in multiple sclerosis. Method: immunoSEQ multiplex PCR; TCRdb's copy keeps in-frame clones and lacks some. The top ten clones hold under 1.1% of a sample with about 24,000 clones, about 87% of them seen once. Source: CD4+ T cells from peripheral blood mononuclear cells, taken in the second trimester of pregnancy. Source of these receptors: a female donor in good health, enrolled as a control in a pregnancy study.

The J gene is TRBJ2-3, the V gene TRBV19, with 8 bases fitting TRBD1. Germline V gene data show CDR1 as LNHDA and CDR2 as SQIVND (reference sequence). V was pared by 3 bases and J by 8 bases, with 4 bases of the junction left unmatched. This CDR3 spans 13 amino acids. The CDR3 here is CASSISGGGTQYF. In nucleotides, the CDR3 is TGTGCCAGTAGTATCTCAGGGGGCGGTACGCAGTATTTT.

This clone was observed once. This chain links TRBV5-1 with TRBJ2-3, with TRBD2 matching over 11 bases. J gave up 2 bases and V 3 bases, and 5 bases lay outside the gene matches. Germline lookup yields CDR1 SGHRS and CDR2 YFSETQ. The CDR3 length is 16 residues. The CDR3: CASSYLAGGPTDTQYF. CDR3 DNA: TGCGCCAGCAGCTACCTAGCGGGGGGCCCCACAGATACGCAGTATTTT.

The chain has TRBV9 and TRBJ2-1; possible D gene TRBD1, 6 bases. Germline values: CDR1 SGDLS, CDR2 YYNGEE. V was clipped by 2 bases and J by 0 bases, with 9 bases between them. This CDR3 region has 15 residues. The CDR3 DNA is TGTGCCAGCAGCGTGTTCAGGGGCTCCTACAATGAGCAGTTCTTC. It is translated as CASSVFRGSYNEQFF.

The chain joins TRBV9 to TRBJ1-6, with a tentative D call TRBD1 (5 bases). CDR1 is SGDLS, CDR2 YYNGEE, per germline. Trimming stripped 3 bases from V and 4 bases from J, with 8 bases between. The CDR3 is 14 amino acids. The DNA of the CDR3 is TGTGCCAGCAGCGGGGACTTATATAATTCACCCCTCCACTTT. This codes for CASSGDLYNSPLHF.

The chain has TRBV7-9 and TRBJ2-1; unclear D gene. The ends were cut back, 0 bases at V and 2 bases at J, with 14 bases in the middle. Germline V gene data show CDR1 as SEHNR and CDR2 as FQNEAQ (reference sequence). The CDR3 sequence is 17 residues long. The CDR3 loop is CASSLAASVTPYNEQFF. The CDR3, as DNA: TGTGCCAGCAGCTTAGCAGCCAGCGTGACCCCCTACAATGAGCAGTTCTTC.

This clone was seen only a few times. The chain links TRBV9 to TRBJ2-3; 9 nucleotides align to TRBD2. Germline V gives CDR1 SGDLS, CDR2 YYNGEE. Trimming at V came to 0 bases and at J to 1 base, leaving 3 bases not matched to a gene. The CDR3 spans 16 residues. The CDR3 nucleotides are TGTGCCAGCAGCGTAGGTTCTAGCGGGGGCACAGATACGCAGTATTTT. Residues: CASSVGSSGGTDTQYF.

This clone was detected only once. The chain combines TRBV27 with TRBJ2-3, with D unclear. Germline lookup yields CDR1 MNHEY and CDR2 SMNVEV (reference sequence). The CDR3 covers 15 residues. V lost 2 bases to trimming and J lost 1 base, with 10 bases between them. CDR3 sequence (DNA): TGTGCCAGCAGTTTAGGGCCTGCTGGCACAGATACGCAGTATTTT. The encoded protein is CASSLGPAGTDTQYF.

The rearrangement uses TRBV13 and TRBJ1-2; TRBD1 matches 11 bases. This CDR3 comprises 16 residues. Looked up from germline, CDR1 is PRHDT and CDR2 is FYEKMQ (reference sequence). Trimming took 6 bases from V and 4 from J; bases not matched to a gene: 10. CDR3 protein: CASRRAGTGGAYGYTF. The CDR3 DNA follows: TGTGCCAGCAGACGAGCCGGGACAGGGGGTGCCTATGGCTACACCTTC.

This sequence joins TRBV5-1 and TRBJ1-1, with D perhaps matching TRBD1 (5 bases). The CDR3 has 15 residues. Trimming cost V 1 base and J 7 bases, with 17 bases left between them. Germline V gene data show CDR1 as SGHRS and CDR2 as YFSETQ. The chain's CDR3 is CASSLLLPQGGEAFF. For the CDR3, the DNA is TGCGCCAGCAGCTTGCTACTTCCCCAGGGCGGTGAAGCTTTCTTT.

The chain uses TRBV5-1 and TRBJ2-3; maybe TRBD1 (6 bases). Looked up from germline, CDR1 is SGHRS and CDR2 is YFSETQ. V was clipped by 0 bases and J by 3 bases, with 26 bases between them. The CDR3 covers 20 residues. The CDR3 reads CASSLEGTDRTFIGTDTQYF. DNA of the CDR3: TGCGCCAGCAGCTTGGAAGGTACGGACAGAACCTTTATTGGGACAGATACGCAGTATTTT.

This chain links TRBV11-3 with TRBJ2-3, with 7 bases aligning to TRBD2. The CDR3 is 14 amino acids. V dropped 5 bases and J dropped 1; count of bases not matched to a gene: 3. CDR1 SGHNT and CDR2 YENEEA come from the germline V gene. CDR3 nucleotide sequence: TGTGCCAGCAGCCATAGCGGGCGCACAGATACGCAGTATTTT. Amino acids: CASSHSGRTDTQYF.